There are many counts of the clone carrying this TCR beta chain. Tagging with unique molecular identifiers was applied to individual cDNA molecules. TCRdb recomputed calls from the 5' RACE reads with MiXCR, one row per CDR3 protein. The sample has fewer than 85,000 distinct CDR3 sequences; roughly an eighth are singletons. This record belongs to a study of early T cells in non-severe SARS-CoV-2 infection. The V gene lost 5 bases and the J gene lost 0 bases, with 14 bases spanning the gap. This CDR3 has 17 amino acids. This chain uses TRBV12-3 or TRBV12-4 with TRBJ2-6; a weak D match, TRBD1 (6 bases). This clonotype originated in an adult who was a healthcare worker with PCR-confirmed SARS-CoV-2 infection or an uninfected control (not recorded which). Sequencing was done on a sample of whole blood. Here the CDR3 reads CASSPLGTRSGANVLTF. The CDR3 nucleotides are TGTGCCAGCAGTCCTCTGGGGACACGCTCTGGGGCCAACGTCCTGACTTTC.